A selection of T cell receptor beta chains follows, all from one sample in a study of shared clonotypes between healthy human individuals. Method: immunoSEQ multiplex PCR; TCRdb's copy keeps in-frame clones and lacks some. The table includes about 2.3 million clones, 85% to 95% detected once. The sequenced sample consisted of naive CD4+ T cells from PBMCs. The receptors stem from a man younger than 35 in good health. Some clones in this sample may be carry-over from other donors' samples. Each CDR3 is given with its conserved first and last residue. D genes are given only for firm matches. Clone size is not always given. Where it is, it says once, few, many or a class for expanded clones.

j_call | clone_size | v_call | d_call | cdr3_aa | cdr3_nt
TRBJ2-3 | NA | TRBV6-1 | NA | CASISLEDTQYF | TGTGCCAGCATCAGTCTAGAAGATACGCAGTATTTT
TRBJ1-3 | NA | TRBV5-5 | TRBD1 | CASSPGTGGNTIYF | TGTGCCAGCAGCCCCGGGACAGGAGGAAACACCATATATTTT
TRBJ1-1 | NA | TRBV7-9 | TRBD1 | CASSLKTGVNTEAFF | TGTGCCAGCAGCCTGAAGACAGGGGTGAACACTGAAGCTTTCTTT
TRBJ2-1 | NA | TRBV4-3 | TRBD2 | CASSRLAIYNEQFF | TGCGCCAGCAGCCGACTAGCGATTTACAATGAGCAGTTCTTC
TRBJ2-1 | NA | TRBV13 | TRBD2 | CASSVGLAGSYNEQFF | TGTGCCAGCAGCGTAGGACTAGCGGGATCCTACAATGAGCAGTTCTTC
TRBJ2-1 | NA | TRBV7-3 | NA | CASSDTQGRSSYNEQFF | TGTGCCAGCAGCGATACACAGGGTCGCAGCTCCTACAATGAGCAGTTCTTC
TRBJ2-5 | once | TRBV2 | NA | CASSENASQYF | TGTGCCAGCAGTGAGAACGCGTCCCAGTACTTC
TRBJ2-1 | NA | TRBV10-1 | TRBD2 | CASSGTSGSYNEQFF | TGCGCCAGCAGTGGGACTAGCGGGAGCTACAATGAGCAGTTCTTC
TRBJ1-1 | NA | TRBV6-1 | TRBD1 | CASRAPGQGNTEAFF | TGTGCCAGCAGGGCTCCGGGACAGGGGAACACTGAAGCTTTCTTT
TRBJ2-5 | NA | TRBV29-1 | NA | CCAHPVEETQYF | TGCTGCGCCCACCCGGTCGAGGAGACCCAGTACTTC
TRBJ1-1 | once | TRBV11-2 | NA | CASSLTPPGYTEAFF | TGTGCCAGCAGCTTAACCCCGCCAGGGTATACTGAAGCTTTCTTT
TRBJ2-2 | NA | TRBV7-2 | NA | CASSDQRVNTGELFF | TGTGCCAGCAGCGACCAGCGGGTTAACACCGGGGAGCTGTTTTTT
TRBJ1-1 | NA | TRBV6-1 | NA | CASSGPKFGGTEAFF | TGTGCCAGCAGTGGACCAAAGTTCGGGGGCACTGAAGCTTTCTTT
TRBJ2-3 | NA | TRBV5-1 | TRBD2 | CASSLVAGRARDTQYF | TGCGCCAGCAGCTTGGTGGCCGGGAGGGCCAGAGATACGCAGTATTTT
TRBJ2-5 | NA | TRBV5-4 | NA | CASSSYQETQYF | TGTGCCAGCAGCTCTTACCAAGAGACCCAGTACTTC
TRBJ2-5 | NA | TRBV7-3 | NA | CASSPTTGTQYF | TGTGCCAGCAGCCCCACGACGGGGACCCAGTACTTC
TRBJ2-1 | NA | TRBV15 | TRBD2 | CATSRGFLTSGGNEQFF | TGTGCCACCAGCAGAGGGTTCCTGACTAGCGGAGGTAATGAGCAGTTCTTC
TRBJ2-5 | NA | TRBV5-1 | NA | CASRHNTRQETQYF | TGCGCCAGCAGACATAATACACGGCAAGAGACCCAGTACTTC
TRBJ2-1 | few | TRBV20-1 | NA | CSASEDNEQFF | TGCAGTGCTAGCGAGGACAATGAGCAGTTCTTC
TRBJ2-5 | NA | TRBV4-1 | NA | CASSQPGKETQYF | TGCGCCAGCAGCCAACCAGGGAAAGAGACCCAGTACTTC
TRBJ1-2 | once | TRBV27 | NA | CASSVSGGRGYTF | TGTGCCAGCAGCGTCAGCGGGGGCAGAGGCTACACCTTC
TRBJ1-5 | NA | TRBV7-2 | NA | CASSLGWGGNQPQHF | TGTGCCAGCAGCTTAGGATGGGGGGGCAATCAGCCCCAGCATTTT
TRBJ2-7 | once | TRBV7-8 | NA | CASSLPPGSGEQYF | TGTGCCAGCAGCCTACCCCCGGGTTCTGGGGAGCAGTACTTC
TRBJ2-7 | NA | TRBV5-1 | TRBD1 | CASSEGKTGVAEQYF | TGCGCCAGCAGCGAGGGGAAAACAGGGGTCGCAGAGCAGTACTTC
TRBJ2-1 | NA | TRBV2 | TRBD2 | CASSDWTSSSEQFF | TGTGCCAGCAGTGATTGGACTAGCTCTAGTGAGCAGTTCTTC
TRBJ2-3 | NA | TRBV7-9 | TRBD1 | CASSPGQAGIRTDTQYF | TGTGCCAGCAGCCCTGGACAGGCCGGAATAAGAACAGATACGCAGTATTTT
TRBJ1-2 | NA | TRBV2 | NA | CASSALTETYGYTF | TGTGCCAGCAGCGCCCTGACAGAGACATATGGCTACACCTTC
TRBJ2-5 | NA | TRBV19 | TRBD1 | CARTTGTGEQETQYF | TGTGCCAGGACGACCGGGACAGGGGAACAAGAGACCCAGTACTTC
TRBJ2-2 | NA | TRBV9 | NA | CASSATLARTGELFF | TGTGCCAGCAGCGCAACACTAGCCCGCACCGGGGAGCTGTTTTTT
TRBJ1-5 | NA | TRBV7-2 | TRBD1 | CASNRGHNQPQHF | TGTGCCAGCAACAGGGGGCACAATCAGCCCCAGCATTTT
TRBJ1-2 | once | TRBV25-1 | TRBD1 | CASNEGQGVYGYTF | TGTGCCAGCAATGAAGGACAGGGGGTCTATGGCTACACCTTC
TRBJ2-3 | NA | TRBV5-1 | TRBD2 | CASSLLAGGRDTQYF | TGCGCCAGCAGCTTACTAGCGGGAGGCCGAGATACGCAGTATTTT
TRBJ1-4 | NA | TRBV28 | TRBD1 | CASSTPDRGNEKLFF | TGTGCCAGCAGTACACCCGACAGGGGGAACGAAAAACTGTTTTTT
TRBJ2-7 | NA | TRBV11-2 | NA | CASSLGQGEYEQYF | TGTGCCAGCAGCTTAGGGCAGGGAGAGTACGAGCAGTACTTC
TRBJ2-1 | NA | TRBV5-1 | NA | CASSLIGNHLGDEQFF | TGCGCCAGCAGCTTAATCGGGAACCACTTAGGAGATGAGCAGTTCTTC
TRBJ2-2 | NA | TRBV6-5 | NA | CASSYQVTGELFF | TGTGCCAGCAGTTACCAAGTCACCGGGGAGCTGTTTTTT